Each of the 20 T cell receptor beta chains below was sequenced from the same sample in a study of radiotherapy plus CTLA-4 blockade in lung cancer. Clones were read by immunoSEQ multiplex PCR, and TCRdb kept only the in-frame ones, dropping some. This table has fewer than 50,000 clones, 70% to 90% appearing once. The sample here was peripheral blood, taken from a patient treated with radiotherapy plus ipilimumab. The receptors shown here come from a human donor with non-small cell lung cancer whose response to radiotherapy plus ipilimumab could not be evaluated.

V and J are TRBV28 and TRBJ2-5; TRBD2 matches 8 bases. The CDR3 has 14 amino acids. Germline values: CDR1 MDHEN, CDR2 SYDVKM. Germline trimming cut 5 bases from V and 9 bases from J; bases unmatched to any gene: 11. CDR3 loop: CASSGSGSVRAQYF. The CDR3 coding sequence is TGTGCCAGCAGTGGAAGCGGGAGTGTGAGGGCCCAGTACTTC.

The gene calls are TRBV5-6 and TRBJ2-5; TRBD2 is a possible D gene (7 bases). CDR3 size: 15 residues. Per the germline V gene, CDR1 is SGHDT and CDR2 is YYEEEE. V was clipped by 5 bases and J by 4 bases, with 18 bases between them. The CDR3 spells CASSRREGGPETQYF. For the CDR3, the DNA is TGTGCCAGCAGTCGCAGGGAGGGGGGTCCAGAGACCCAGTACTTC.

The chain recombines TRBV28 with TRBJ2-3; tentatively, D is TRBD1 (5 bases). The CDR3 sequence is 15 residues long. Germline CDR1 MDHEN, CDR2 SYDVKM. Trimming cost V 3 bases and J 11 bases, with 21 bases left between them. This chain's CDR3 is CASSFLSTIDSKQYF. CDR3 nucleotide sequence: TGTGCCAGCAGTTTTTTATCAACGATAGACAGCAAGCAGTATTTT.

This rearrangement joins TRBV2 to TRBJ2-2; D is possibly TRBD1 (5 bases). There are 16 residues in the CDR3. V was trimmed by 5 bases and J by 2 bases, leaving 15 bases between them. CDR1 SNHLY and CDR2 FYNNEI come from the germline V gene. The CDR3 loop is CASSNQGTTNTGELFF. In DNA, the CDR3 is TGTGCCAGCAGTAATCAGGGCACTACTAACACCGGGGAGCTGTTTTTT.

There are a few counts of this clone. Here the CDR3 DNA reads TGTGCCAGCAGCCCCACCCTTTCGGGAGCGGGCACAGATACGCAGTATTTT. The encoded protein is CASSPTLSGAGTDTQYF. This chain joins TRBV7-3 and TRBJ2-3, with D tentatively TRBD2 (6 bases). The CDR3 extends over 17 amino acids. Germline V CDR1 and CDR2: SGHTA, FQGTGA. V gave up 5 bases and J gave up 1 base, with 19 bases separating them. Full variable domain (outside the CDR3, taken from reference TRBV7-3 and TRBJ2-3): GAGVSQTPSNKVTEKGKYVELRCDPISGHTALYWYRQSLGQGPEFLIYFQGTGAADDSGLPNDRFFAVRPEGSVSTLKIQRTERGDSAVYLCASSPTLSGAGTDTQYFGPGTRLTVL.

This clone was detected a few times. This chain links TRBV4-2 with TRBJ2-7, with 10 positions matching TRBD2. The V gene end was trimmed by 0 bases and the J gene end by 3 bases; junction bases not matched to a gene: 11. Germline V gene data show CDR1 as LGHNA and CDR2 as YNFKEQ. The CDR3 runs 18 residues. The CDR3 coding sequence is TGTGCCAGCAGCCAAGAACGGGCTAGCGGGAGACCAATCTACGAGCAGTACTTC. It codes for CASSQERASGRPIYEQYF.

V gene TRBV5-1 combines with J gene TRBJ2-1; D is undetermined. The CDR3 totals 14 residues. Germline values: CDR1 SGHRS, CDR2 YFSETQ. Trimming removed 0 bases at V and 6 bases at J, with 10 bases between. The CDR3 bases are TGCGCCAGCAGCTTGGATGTTAGCCTCAATGAGCAGTTCTTC. Protein: CASSLDVSLNEQFF.

The chain carries TRBV4-1 and TRBJ2-7, with D possibly TRBD1 on 5 matching bases. This CDR3 is 14 amino acids long. CDR1 and CDR2 from the germline V gene are MGHRA and YSYEKL. V was shortened by 1 base and J by 2 bases, with 9 bases between the two germline ends. DNA of the CDR3: TGCGCCAGCAGCCAAGGAAGGGGTACCTACGAGCAGTACTTC. Residues: CASSQGRGTYEQYF.

The chain uses TRBV19 and TRBJ1-1; D uncertain. Trimming shortened V by 1 base and J by 11 bases, and 20 bases separated the two germline ends. The CDR3 contains 15 residues. The V gene's germline CDR1 is LNHDA and CDR2 SQIVND (reference sequence). The CDR3 DNA follows: TGTGCCAGTAGTATAGGTGGAGAGGCCGACCCCTATGCTTTCTTT. Translated, it gives CASSIGGEADPYAFF. The full variable domain, completed using reference TRBV19 and TRBJ1-1, is DGGITQSPKYLFRKEGQNVTLSCEQNLNHDAMYWYRQDPGQGLRLIYYSQIVNDFQKGDIAEGYSVSREKKESFPLTVTSAQKNPTAFYLCASSIGGEADPYAFFGQGTRLTVV.

This clone was seen only a few times. V and J are TRBV5-1 and TRBJ2-7; 9 nucleotides line up with TRBD1. V lost 4 bases to trimming and J lost 3 bases; unmatched junction nucleotides: 2. The CDR3 spans 13 residues. Germline V gives CDR1 SGHRS, CDR2 YFSETQ. CDR3 amino acids: CASSRQGDYEQYF. The DNA of the CDR3 is TGCGCCAGCAGCAGACAGGGGGACTACGAGCAGTACTTC.

J is TRBJ2-3 and V is TRBV10-3; 7 positions match TRBD2. From germline, CDR1 is ENHRY and CDR2 SYGVKD. Germline trimming cut 6 bases from V and 6 bases from J; bases unmatched to any gene: 9. This CDR3 has 14 amino acids. The CDR3 loop is CAIRGGPAGDTQYF. CDR3 nucleotide sequence: TGTGCCATCAGGGGAGGGCCCGCGGGGGATACGCAGTATTTT.

The chain couples TRBV5-4 to TRBJ1-2; TRBD1 agrees at 8 bases. The CDR3 length is 14 residues. CDR1 is SGHNT, CDR2 YYREEE, per germline (reference sequence). V dropped 0 bases and J dropped 8; count of bases not matched to a gene: 6. CDR3 loop: CASSLAQGAGGYTF. The CDR3, as DNA: TGTGCCAGCAGCTTGGCCCAGGGGGCGGGAGGCTACACCTTC. Supplemented by reference TRBV5-4 and TRBJ1-2, the full variable domain reads ETGVTQSPTHLIKTRGQQVTLRCSSQSGHNTVSWYQQALGQGPQFIFQYYREEENGRGNFPPRFSGLQFPNYSSELNVNALELDDSALYLCASSLAQGAGGYTFGSGTRLTVV.

The chain links TRBV2 to TRBJ1-1, with 7 positions matching TRBD1. With 8 bases clipped from V and 7 bases from J, the junction kept 16 bases outside the gene matches. The CDR3 runs 15 residues. In germline, CDR1 is SNHLY, CDR2 FYNNEI. CDR3 bases: TGTGCCAGCCTCCGGGACAGTCAATTCCGCAATGAAGCTTTCTTT. Translating it yields CASLRDSQFRNEAFF.

This rearrangement joins TRBV27 to TRBJ1-4, with 9 positions matching TRBD1. The J segment lost 7 bases and the V segment lost 2 bases, leaving 5 bases of the junction unmatched. CDR1 and CDR2 (germline): MNHEY, SMNVEV (reference sequence). The CDR3 is 15 amino acids. DNA for the CDR3: TGTGCCAGCAGTTTAACAGGGGGCCTCTTTGAAAAACTGTTTTTT. It codes for CASSLTGGLFEKLFF.

The chain combines TRBV27 with TRBJ2-5, with 8 nucleotides matching TRBD1. CDR1 is MNHEY, CDR2 SMNVEV, per germline (reference sequence). The CDR3 covers 14 residues. The V segment lost 3 bases and the J segment 5 bases; nucleotides outside the gene matches: 5. The CDR3 reads CASSLTGAGETQYF. CDR3 coding DNA: TGTGCCAGCAGTTTGACAGGGGCCGGTGAGACCCAGTACTTC.

The chain joins TRBV5-4 to TRBJ2-3, with 9 bases lining up with TRBD2. V gave up 4 bases and J gave up 2 bases; unmatched junction bases: 2. The CDR3 loop spans 14 amino acids. Germline V gene data show CDR1 as SGHNT and CDR2 as YYREEE (reference sequence). The CDR3 coding sequence is TGTGCCAGCAGCACGGGACTAGCCACAGATACGCAGTATTTT. This translates into CASSTGLATDTQYF.

The chain uses TRBV11-1 and TRBJ1-1; 7 positions match TRBD1. Trimming at V came to 5 bases and at J to 2 bases, leaving 5 bases not matched to a gene. This CDR3 is built from 14 residues. Germline CDR1 SGHAT, CDR2 FQDESV (reference sequence). CDR3 DNA: TGTGCCAGCAGCCTCGGGACAGTCAACACTGAAGCTTTCTTT. Its protein product is CASSLGTVNTEAFF.

The V gene is TRBV7-9, the J gene TRBJ2-7; possible D gene TRBD1, 5 bases. Trimming took 5 bases from V and 3 from J, leaving 17 bases between them. Germline-derived CDR1 and CDR2 are SEHNR and FQNEAQ (reference sequence). The CDR3 length is 15 residues. CDR3 DNA sequence: TGTGCCAGCAGCCCCACCCCACCGGACATCTACGAGCAGTACTTC. Translation: CASSPTPPDIYEQYF.

The rearrangement links TRBV10-3 to TRBJ2-7, with D perhaps TRBD2 (7 bases). Germline V gives CDR1 ENHRY, CDR2 SYGVKD. The V end lost 4 bases, the J end lost 2 bases, and 9 bases lay between the germline ends. CDR3 length: 13 amino acids. The CDR3 loop reads CAISGGGPYEQYF. DNA of the CDR3: TGTGCCATCAGTGGGGGGGGCCCCTACGAGCAGTACTTC.

The chain uses TRBV5-1 and TRBJ2-5; D remains ambiguous. V dropped 0 bases and J dropped 4 bases, with 4 bases sitting between them. Germline-derived CDR1 and CDR2 are SGHRS and YFSETQ. The CDR3 consists of 12 residues. The CDR3 spells CASSLASETQYF. The CDR3 DNA is TGCGCCAGCAGCTTGGCCTCAGAGACCCAGTACTTC.